This T cell receptor (beta chain) was captured by sequencing in a study of blood T cell repertoires in COVID-19. Turning to the study itself: Specimens from acute and convalescent COVID-19 originated in the United States, Italy and Spain. Sources were T cells, B-cell-depleted T cells, or PBMCs; the material itself was cDNA or gDNA.

Germline CDR1 and CDR2: SGHTA and FQGNSA. The V end lost 1 base, the J end lost 8 bases, and 14 bases lay between the germline ends. The CDR3 loop spans 14 amino acids. Per the study methods: Quantification of nucleated cells was approximated via reference gene primer amplification. Only in-frame clones appear in the TCRdb table, and some are missing; sequencing was by immunoSEQ multiplex PCR. The V and J calls and the clone size are those of that table, but D and trimming were determined from the DNA. The sample shows 55,000 to 85,000 clones, around nine tenths of them seen only once. Sequenced sample: peripheral blood. This clonotype was sampled from a young woman with acute or convalescent COVID-19. The V call is TRBV7-2, the J call TRBJ1-2; D gene uncertain. The DNA of the CDR3 is TGTGCCAGCAGCTTAGGAGGTCAGAAAAGCGGCTACACCTTC. Amino acid sequence: CASSLGGQKSGYTF.